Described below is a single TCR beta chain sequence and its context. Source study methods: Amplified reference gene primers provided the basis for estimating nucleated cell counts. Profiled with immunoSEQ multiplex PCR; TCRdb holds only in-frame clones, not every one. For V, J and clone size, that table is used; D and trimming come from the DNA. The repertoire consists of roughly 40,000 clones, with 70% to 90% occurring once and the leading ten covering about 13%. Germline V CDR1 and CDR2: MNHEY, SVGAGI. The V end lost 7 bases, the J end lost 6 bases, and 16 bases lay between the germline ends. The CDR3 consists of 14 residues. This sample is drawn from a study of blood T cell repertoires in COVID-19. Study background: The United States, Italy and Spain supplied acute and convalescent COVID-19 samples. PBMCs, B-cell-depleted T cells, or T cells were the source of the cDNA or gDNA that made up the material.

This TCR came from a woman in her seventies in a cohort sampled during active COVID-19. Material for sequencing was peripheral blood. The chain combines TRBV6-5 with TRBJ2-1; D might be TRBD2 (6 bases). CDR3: CASKPGVAGNEQFF. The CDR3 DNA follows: TGTGCCAGCAAACCGGGAGTTGCCGGCAATGAGCAGTTCTTC.